Listed below are T cell receptor beta chains from one sample, sequenced in a study of blood T cell repertoires in COVID-19. TCRdb keeps only in-frame clones here, not all; method: immunoSEQ multiplex PCR. The data hold 180,000 or so clones, with 70% to 90% observed a single time. Sequences were obtained from peripheral blood. The receptors stem from a man in his forties with active or convalescent COVID-19. Both conserved end residues are part of each CDR3. Fields, in order: V gene, clone size, J gene, D gene, CDR3 DNA, CDR3 protein. A D gene is named only where the DNA matches it firmly. The size entry is marked missing in some rows and otherwise reads once, few, many or a size class.

v_call: TRBV9
clone_size: .
j_call: TRBJ1-6
d_call: .
cdr3_nt: TGTGCCAGCAGCCGCTGGGCGGGGGCGCGTAATTCACCCCTCCACTTT
cdr3_aa: CASSRWAGARNSPLHF

v_call: TRBV4-1
clone_size: .
j_call: TRBJ2-7
d_call: .
cdr3_nt: TGCGCCAGCAGCCCCCACGCCAGCTCCTACGAGCAGTACTTC
cdr3_aa: CASSPHASSYEQYF

v_call: TRBV19
clone_size: .
j_call: TRBJ2-5
d_call: .
cdr3_nt: TGTGCCAGTAGTACGACAGCGAGCCCCTTCCAAGAGACCCAGTACTTC
cdr3_aa: CASSTTASPFQETQYF

v_call: TRBV18
clone_size: .
j_call: TRBJ1-6
d_call: TRBD1
cdr3_nt: TGTGCCAGCTCCCTGACCGGGACAGGGGAGAATTCACCCCTCCACTTT
cdr3_aa: CASSLTGTGENSPLHF

v_call: TRBV5-5
clone_size: .
j_call: TRBJ1-4
d_call: .
cdr3_nt: TGTGCCAGCAGCTTGGTCGGGGTTGAGGAAAAACTGTTTTTT
cdr3_aa: CASSLVGVEEKLFF

v_call: TRBV27
clone_size: .
j_call: TRBJ1-2
d_call: .
cdr3_nt: TGTGCCAGCAGTTTACGGGGGACCCTCACTAACTATGGCTACACCTTC
cdr3_aa: CASSLRGTLTNYGYTF

v_call: TRBV9
clone_size: .
j_call: TRBJ2-5
d_call: TRBD2
cdr3_nt: TGTGCCAGCAGGCGCGGGGGCCAAGAGACCCAGTACTTC
cdr3_aa: CASRRGGQETQYF

v_call: TRBV19
clone_size: .
j_call: TRBJ1-1
d_call: .
cdr3_nt: TGTGCCAGTAGCCTCCTAGGGGTTGCTCTCGGGGCTTTCTTT
cdr3_aa: CASSLLGVALGAFF

v_call: TRBV29-1
clone_size: once
j_call: TRBJ2-3
d_call: TRBD2
cdr3_nt: TGCAGCGTTGAAGATCGGTGGGGGGGAACAGATACGCAGTATTTT
cdr3_aa: CSVEDRWGGTDTQYF

v_call: TRBV7-2
clone_size: .
j_call: TRBJ1-1
d_call: .
cdr3_nt: TGTGCCAGCAGCACCGGGACTACGAACACTGAAGCTTTCTTT
cdr3_aa: CASSTGTTNTEAFF

v_call: TRBV16
clone_size: .
j_call: TRBJ1-5
d_call: TRBD1
cdr3_nt: TGTGCCAGCAGCCCAAGGACAGGGGATGGCAATCAGCCCCAGCATTTT
cdr3_aa: CASSPRTGDGNQPQHF

v_call: TRBV29-1
clone_size: .
j_call: TRBJ1-1
d_call: TRBD1
cdr3_nt: TGCAGCGTTAAACAGGGGGGCTCCAGCACTGAAGCTTTCTTT
cdr3_aa: CSVKQGGSSTEAFF

v_call: TRBV7-3
clone_size: .
j_call: TRBJ2-1
d_call: .
cdr3_nt: TGTGCCAGCAGCCCCGCTACCCACAATGAGCAGTTCTTC
cdr3_aa: CASSPATHNEQFF

v_call: TRBV2
clone_size: .
j_call: TRBJ1-5
d_call: .
cdr3_nt: TGTGCCAGCAGGGCGGTGCAGGGAAGATCGGATCAGCCCCAGCATTTT
cdr3_aa: CASRAVQGRSDQPQHF

v_call: TRBV5-1
clone_size: .
j_call: TRBJ2-3
d_call: TRBD1
cdr3_nt: TGCGCCAGCAGCTTGGTCGGACAGGGAGGCACAGATACGCAGTATTTT
cdr3_aa: CASSLVGQGGTDTQYF

v_call: TRBV19
clone_size: .
j_call: TRBJ1-5
d_call: .
cdr3_nt: TGTGCCAGTAGTATAGGGACTCCCGAGCAGCCCCAGCATTTT
cdr3_aa: CASSIGTPEQPQHF

v_call: TRBV5-3
clone_size: .
j_call: TRBJ1-2
d_call: .
cdr3_nt: TGTGCCAGAATGGCGGGCAGACTTAACTATGGCTACACCTTC
cdr3_aa: CARMAGRLNYGYTF

v_call: TRBV5-4
clone_size: .
j_call: TRBJ1-2
d_call: TRBD1
cdr3_nt: TGTGCCAGCAGCTCCCGGGACAGAGGGAACTATGGCTACACCTTC
cdr3_aa: CASSSRDRGNYGYTF

v_call: TRBV5-1
clone_size: .
j_call: TRBJ2-1
d_call: TRBD2
cdr3_nt: TGCGCCAGCAGCTTGGCAGGGGTCGGAGCGGGGGGTTTCAATGAGCAGTTCTTC
cdr3_aa: CASSLAGVGAGGFNEQFF

v_call: TRBV12-3/TRBV12-4
clone_size: .
j_call: TRBJ2-7
d_call: .
cdr3_nt: TGTGCCAGCTCCGGCGGGGCCCGATTCGAGCAGTACTTC
cdr3_aa: CASSGGARFEQYF

v_call: TRBV15
clone_size: .
j_call: TRBJ2-2
d_call: TRBD1
cdr3_nt: TGTGCCACCAGCAGAGATACGACAGGGAGCGGGGAGCTGTTTTTT
cdr3_aa: CATSRDTTGSGELFF

v_call: TRBV5-5
clone_size: .
j_call: TRBJ2-5
d_call: TRBD1
cdr3_nt: TGTGCCAGCAGCACCCCAGGGGGCGGCCGGGAGACCCAGTACTTC
cdr3_aa: CASSTPGGGRETQYF

v_call: TRBV25-1
clone_size: .
j_call: TRBJ1-1
d_call: TRBD1
cdr3_nt: TGTGCCAGCAGTGAAAGACAGGGGCAGGCTGAAGCTTTCTTT
cdr3_aa: CASSERQGQAEAFF

v_call: TRBV4-1
clone_size: few
j_call: TRBJ2-5
d_call: TRBD1
cdr3_nt: TGCGCCAGCAGCCAAGTCTTCGGACAGGGTACGGGCGAGACCCAGTACTTC
cdr3_aa: CASSQVFGQGTGETQYF

v_call: TRBV10-3
clone_size: .
j_call: TRBJ2-3
d_call: .
cdr3_nt: TGTGCCATCAGTGAGTCGAGGACAGCAGGGTTCACAGATACGCAGTATTTT
cdr3_aa: CAISESRTAGFTDTQYF

v_call: TRBV30
clone_size: .
j_call: TRBJ1-3
d_call: TRBD1
cdr3_nt: TGTGCCTGGAGTGAGGGACAGGAGGGAAACACCATATATTTT
cdr3_aa: CAWSEGQEGNTIYF

v_call: TRBV18
clone_size: .
j_call: TRBJ2-2
d_call: .
cdr3_nt: TGTGCCAGCTCACCCGTCGGGGGGCGCAACGGGGAGCTGTTTTTT
cdr3_aa: CASSPVGGRNGELFF

v_call: TRBV28
clone_size: many
j_call: TRBJ2-1
d_call: TRBD1
cdr3_nt: TGTGCCAGCAGTTTGGGGACAGGGGATATCAATGAGCAGTTCTTC
cdr3_aa: CASSLGTGDINEQFF

v_call: TRBV5-4
clone_size: .
j_call: TRBJ1-5
d_call: TRBD1
cdr3_nt: TGTGCCAGCAGCCCCGGGACAGGGGGTGAGCCCCAGCATTTT
cdr3_aa: CASSPGTGGEPQHF

v_call: TRBV19
clone_size: .
j_call: TRBJ1-2
d_call: TRBD1
cdr3_nt: TGTGCCAGTAGACAGGGGTATGGCTACACCTTC
cdr3_aa: CASRQGYGYTF

v_call: TRBV9
clone_size: .
j_call: TRBJ1-2
d_call: .
cdr3_nt: TGTGCCAGCAGCGTAAACAGCCAGTTCTACACCTTC
cdr3_aa: CASSVNSQFYTF

v_call: TRBV7-9
clone_size: .
j_call: TRBJ2-1
d_call: .
cdr3_nt: TGTGCCAGCAGCCGGGGGGTTCAGGGGGCGATTAGCTACAATGAGCAGTTCTTC
cdr3_aa: CASSRGVQGAISYNEQFF

v_call: TRBV12-3/TRBV12-4
clone_size: .
j_call: TRBJ1-2
d_call: .
cdr3_nt: TGTGCCAGCAGTGAACCACGGTGGTATGGCTACACCTTC
cdr3_aa: CASSEPRWYGYTF

v_call: TRBV2
clone_size: .
j_call: TRBJ1-2
d_call: TRBD1
cdr3_nt: TGTGCCAGCAATCTCCCGGGACAGCGAACGGAGGGCTACACCTTC
cdr3_aa: CASNLPGQRTEGYTF

v_call: TRBV12-2
clone_size: .
j_call: TRBJ2-1
d_call: .
cdr3_nt: TGTGCAAGTCGCTCGGGTCCGGGACTAGTACACAATGAGCAGTTCTTC
cdr3_aa: CASRSGPGLVHNEQFF

v_call: TRBV18
clone_size: .
j_call: TRBJ1-1
d_call: .
cdr3_nt: TGTGCCAGCTCACCACCGAAAGGACAGAGCACTGAAGCTTTCTTT
cdr3_aa: CASSPPKGQSTEAFF

v_call: TRBV27
clone_size: .
j_call: TRBJ2-7
d_call: TRBD2
cdr3_nt: TGTGCCAGCAGTTTATCTCGCAGCGGGGGACCCGGGGCCTACGAGCAGTACTTC
cdr3_aa: CASSLSRSGGPGAYEQYF

v_call: TRBV19
clone_size: once
j_call: TRBJ1-2
d_call: .
cdr3_nt: TGTGCCAGTATCTCGGAGGGTACCAGGCCGTGGGGCTATGGCTACACCTTC
cdr3_aa: CASISEGTRPWGYGYTF

v_call: TRBV19
clone_size: .
j_call: TRBJ2-2
d_call: .
cdr3_nt: TGTGCCAGTAGTATCCGACAAAGGGGGGAGCTGTTTTTT
cdr3_aa: CASSIRQRGELFF

v_call: TRBV14
clone_size: .
j_call: TRBJ1-1
d_call: .
cdr3_nt: TGTGCCAGCCCTTTCCTCTTTAGGGGGGGGCGGAACACTGAAGCTTTCTTT
cdr3_aa: CASPFLFRGGRNTEAFF

v_call: TRBV7-2
clone_size: .
j_call: TRBJ2-1
d_call: TRBD2
cdr3_nt: TGTGCCAGCAGCCTTTCACTAGCGGCCCAGGACAATGAGCAGTTCTTC
cdr3_aa: CASSLSLAAQDNEQFF

v_call: TRBV14
clone_size: many
j_call: TRBJ2-2
d_call: TRBD1
cdr3_nt: TGTGCCAGCAGCCACGGGACAGCCTCGAGAACCGGGGAGCTGTTTTTT
cdr3_aa: CASSHGTASRTGELFF

v_call: TRBV29-1
clone_size: .
j_call: TRBJ1-2
d_call: .
cdr3_nt: TGCAGCGTTGAAGCTGGGGGCCGGAACTATGGCTACACCTTC
cdr3_aa: CSVEAGGRNYGYTF

v_call: TRBV7-9
clone_size: once
j_call: TRBJ1-2
d_call: .
cdr3_nt: TGTGCCAGCAGCTTAGGGCGGTCTGAGGATGGCTACACCTTC
cdr3_aa: CASSLGRSEDGYTF

v_call: TRBV9
clone_size: .
j_call: TRBJ1-1
d_call: TRBD1
cdr3_nt: TGTGCCAGCAGCGTAGAGCCCGGGGACAGGGCTAGGGCTTTCTTT
cdr3_aa: CASSVEPGDRARAFF